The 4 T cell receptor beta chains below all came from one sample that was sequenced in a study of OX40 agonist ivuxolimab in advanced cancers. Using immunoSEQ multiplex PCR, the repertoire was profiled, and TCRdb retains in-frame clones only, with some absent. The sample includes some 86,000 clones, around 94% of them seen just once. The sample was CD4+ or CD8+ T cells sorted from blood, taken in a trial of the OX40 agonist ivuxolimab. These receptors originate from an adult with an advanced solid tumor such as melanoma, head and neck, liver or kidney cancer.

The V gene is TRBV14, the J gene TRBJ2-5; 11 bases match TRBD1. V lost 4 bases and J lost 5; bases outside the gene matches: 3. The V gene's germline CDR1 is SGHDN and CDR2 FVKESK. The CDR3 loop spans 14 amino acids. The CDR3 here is CASSPWTGGETQYF. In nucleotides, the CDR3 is TGTGCCAGCAGCCCCTGGACAGGGGGCGAGACCCAGTACTTC. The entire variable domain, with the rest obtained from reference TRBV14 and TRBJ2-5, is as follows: EAGVTQFPSHSVIEKGQTVTLRCDPISGHDNLYWYRRVMGKEIKFLLHFVKESKQDESGMPNNRFLAERTGGTYSTLKVQPAELEDSGVYFCASSPWTGGETQYFGPGTRLLVL.

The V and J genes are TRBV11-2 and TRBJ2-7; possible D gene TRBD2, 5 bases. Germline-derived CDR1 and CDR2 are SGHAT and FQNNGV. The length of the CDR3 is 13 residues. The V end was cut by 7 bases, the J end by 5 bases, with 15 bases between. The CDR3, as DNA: TGTGCCAGCACCCCATTACGGGGTAACGAGCAGTACTTC. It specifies CASTPLRGNEQYF.

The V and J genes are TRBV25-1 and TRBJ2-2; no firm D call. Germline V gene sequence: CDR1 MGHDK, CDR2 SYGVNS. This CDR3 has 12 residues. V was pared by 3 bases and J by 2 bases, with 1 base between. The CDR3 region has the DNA TGTGCCAGCAGTGACAACACCGGGGAGCTGTTTTTT. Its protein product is CASSDNTGELFF.

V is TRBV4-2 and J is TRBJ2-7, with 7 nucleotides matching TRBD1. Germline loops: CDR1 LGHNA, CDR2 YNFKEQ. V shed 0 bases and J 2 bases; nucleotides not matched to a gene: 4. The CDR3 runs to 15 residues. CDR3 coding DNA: TGTGCCAGCAGCCAAGAAGGGACAGAGACCTACGAGCAGTACTTC. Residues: CASSQEGTETYEQYF.